The TCR beta chain described here comes from a study of T-cell reconstitution after alpha-beta-depleted transplantation in children. The CDR3 is made up of 16 amino acids. Germline V lookup: CDR1 MNHEY, CDR2 SVGAGI. The V and J ends lost 0 bases and 0 bases respectively, with 12 bases between them. This clonotype was picked up a small number of times. Unique molecular identifiers were built into the TCRbeta library. Using its own MiXCR run on the PCR reads, TCRdb lists one record per CDR3 protein. The sample contains about 340,000 distinct CDR3 sequences, 13% of which appear only once. V usage is TRBV6-5 and J usage is TRBJ2-7; tentative D call: TRBD2 (5 bases). Source: PBMCs, taken from the stem cell graft. The sequence was obtained from a human donor who donated a stem cell graft to a child with Fanconi anemia. The CDR3 spells CASSYSTGYLSYEQYF. As DNA, the CDR3 is TGTGCCAGCAGTTACTCGACGGGGTACCTCTCCTACGAGCAGTACTTC.